The rows below give T cell receptor beta chains drawn from one sample of a study of control samples from healthy donors and cancer patients. Data came from immunoSEQ multiplex PCR; TCRdb stores just in-frame clones and leaves some out. The data show around 80,000 clones, approximately 91% seen once. Sequencing was performed on blood. The receptors were gathered from a woman in her forties or fifties in good health. The CDR3 runs from the conserved cysteine through the conserved F or W. A D gene is named only where the DNA matches it firmly. Not every row has a clone size; where given, it reads once, few, many or a size class.

j_gene,v_gene,abundance,d_gene,CDR3aa,CDR3nt
TRBJ1-2,TRBV7-2,many,-,CASSSGRADSNYGYTF,TGTGCCAGCAGCTCAGGTCGGGCCGATTCTAACTATGGCTACACCTTC
TRBJ2-4,TRBV9,-,-,CASGAGLAKNIQYF,TGTGCCAGCGGGGCAGGTTTAGCCAAAAACATTCAGTACTTC
TRBJ2-1,TRBV6-2/TRBV6-3,few,TRBD2,CASSFDRLAGRYEQFF,TGTGCCAGCAGTTTCGATCGACTAGCGGGGCGCTATGAGCAGTTCTTC
TRBJ2-1,TRBV7-8,-,-,CASSRGYNEQFF,TGTGCCAGCAGCCGGGGGTACAATGAGCAGTTCTTC
TRBJ2-3,TRBV7-9,-,-,CASSFTDTQYF,TGTGCCAGCAGCTTCACAGATACGCAGTATTTT
TRBJ2-4,TRBV4-1,-,TRBD1,CASSEINRGLAKNIQYF,TGCGCCAGCAGCGAGATCAACAGGGGGCTGGCCAAAAACATTCAGTACTTC
TRBJ1-5,TRBV10-1,-,-,CASSNGPNQPQHF,TGCGCCAGCAGTAACGGGCCCAATCAGCCCCAGCATTTT
TRBJ1-2,TRBV2,few,-,CASRPGPYGYTF,TGTGCCAGCAGGCCGGGTCCCTATGGCTACACCTTC
TRBJ2-1,TRBV5-5,-,-,CASSFVLAGTLNEQFF,TGTGCCAGCAGCTTTGTTTTGGCAGGTACCCTCAATGAGCAGTTCTTC
TRBJ1-2,TRBV2,-,-,CASSEALGIRVGYTF,TGTGCCAGCAGTGAAGCGCTGGGTATAAGGGTTGGCTACACCTTC
TRBJ1-1,TRBV20-1,once,-,CSASPREGNTNTEAFF,TGCAGTGCTAGTCCCAGGGAGGGTAATACGAACACTGAAGCTTTCTTT
TRBJ1-2,TRBV7-8,-,TRBD1,CASSRTGGESYTF,TGTGCCAGCAGCCGGACAGGGGGAGAAAGCTACACCTTC
TRBJ1-1,TRBV29-1,-,-,CSAAWGLNTEAFF,TGCAGCGCCGCCTGGGGACTGAACACTGAAGCTTTCTTT
TRBJ1-2,TRBV5-1,once,-,CASSLDRSYGYTF,TGCGCCAGCAGCTTGGACAGGAGCTATGGCTACACCTTC
TRBJ1-2,TRBV20-1,few,-,CSAKQGNGYTF,TGCAGTGCTAAGCAGGGGAATGGCTACACCTTC
TRBJ1-1,TRBV19,-,TRBD1,CVTQGGSTEAFF,TGTGTCACCCAGGGGGGCTCCACTGAAGCTTTCTTT
TRBJ1-2,TRBV5-5,-,TRBD1,CASRSAATGDGYTF,TGTGCCAGCAGATCGGCGGCCACAGGGGATGGCTACACCTTC
TRBJ2-7,TRBV6-5,-,-,CASFSGGEQYF,TGTGCCAGCTTTTCCGGGGGCGAGCAGTACTTC
TRBJ2-1,TRBV3-1/TRBV3-2,once,-,CASGYLGNEQFF,TGTGCCAGCGGGTACCTGGGGAATGAGCAGTTCTTC
TRBJ2-3,TRBV7-9,-,TRBD2,CASGGGGRDTQYF,TGTGCCAGCGGTGGCGGGGGACGAGATACGCAGTATTTT
TRBJ2-3,TRBV6-5,-,-,CASIKGGQDTQYF,TGTGCCAGCATCAAGGGGGGGCAGGATACGCAGTATTTT
TRBJ1-4,TRBV7-9,few,-,CASSLVNEKLFF,TGTGCCAGCAGCTTAGTTAATGAAAAACTGTTTTTT
TRBJ2-7,TRBV5-1,-,-,CASSFNIRNEQYF,TGCGCCAGCAGCTTCAACATACGGAACGAGCAGTACTTC
TRBJ2-1,TRBV25-1,-,-,CASSEAPADLNEQFF,TGTGCCAGCAGTGAGGCCCCGGCGGACCTCAATGAGCAGTTCTTC
TRBJ2-1,TRBV9,-,-,CASSVGLAFYNEQFF,TGTGCCAGCAGCGTTGGCCTGGCTTTCTACAATGAGCAGTTCTTC
TRBJ1-5,TRBV2,few,-,CASGVRDQPQHF,TGTGCCAGCGGGGTACGCGATCAGCCCCAGCATTTT
TRBJ2-7,TRBV11-2,once,-,CASSLNEDRFRQRYF,TGTGCCAGCAGCTTGAACGAGGACCGTTTCAGGCAGCGATACTTC
TRBJ1-2,TRBV7-8,-,-,CASSLRASGPYGYTF,TGTGCCAGCAGCTTACGGGCCTCAGGACCCTATGGCTACACCTTC
TRBJ2-1,TRBV3-1/TRBV3-2,-,TRBD2,CASSQMRKAGGFNEQFF,TGTGCCAGCAGCCAGATGCGGAAGGCGGGGGGGTTCAATGAGCAGTTCTTC
TRBJ1-2,TRBV2,-,-,CASSEGAPYGYTF,TGTGCCAGCAGTGAAGGGGCACCCTATGGCTACACCTTC